A selection of T cell receptor beta chains follows, all from one sample in a study of T cells in Graves' hyperthyroidism and ophthalmopathy. TCRdb processed the multiplex PCR reads anew with MiXCR; each CDR3 protein has one entry. The sample carries about 690,000 distinct CDR3 sequences, around a sixth recorded once. Sample: blood. The source is a man over 45 with Graves' hyperthyroidism. Each CDR3 is given with its conserved first and last residue. The D gene is left open where the match is weak. Clone size appears in some rows only: once, few, many, or a class for an expanded clone.

TRBJ1-3 . . TRBV3-1 CASSQVFGGGNTIYF TGTGCCAGCAGCCAAGTTTTCGGGGGTGGAAACACCATATATTTT
TRBJ2-7 . TRBD1 TRBV28 CASSSGGQSLYEQYF TGTGCCAGCAGTTCAGGGGGACAGTCGTTGTACGAGCAGTACTTC
TRBJ2-2 few TRBD2 TRBV11-3 CASSSRLAGANTGELFF TGTGCCAGCAGCTCCCGATTAGCGGGTGCGAACACCGGGGAGCTGTTTTTT
TRBJ1-1 many . TRBV11-3 CASSPTGGPVTEAFF TGTGCCAGCAGCCCCACTGGGGGGCCCGTCACTGAAGCTTTCTTT
TRBJ2-1 many TRBD1 TRBV28 CASRYRDRDNEQFF TGTGCCAGCAGATACCGGGACAGAGACAATGAGCAGTTCTTC
TRBJ2-5 many . TRBV7-2 CASSQYDFLHQYQETQYF TGTGCCAGCAGTCAATACGACTTCCTACACCAGTACCAAGAGACCCAGTACTTC
TRBJ2-1 . . TRBV20-1 CSASQAPKKFF TGCAGTGCTAGTCAAGCCCCCAAGAAGTTCTTC
TRBJ2-7 many . TRBV29-1 CSVENRVDEQYF TGCAGCGTTGAGAATAGGGTCGACGAGCAGTACTTC
TRBJ2-5 many TRBD2 TRBV27 CASSDKAGGGVAQYF TGTGCCAGCAGTGACAAAGCGGGAGGGGGGGTCGCCCAGTACTTC
TRBJ2-1 many TRBD2 TRBV15 CATSRVTSGSFNEQFF TGTGCCACCAGCAGAGTTACTAGCGGGAGTTTTAATGAGCAGTTCTTC
TRBJ1-6 . . TRBV3-1 CAISQDPGAYSPLHF TGTGCCATCAGCCAAGACCCAGGGGCGTATTCACCCCTCCACTTT
TRBJ2-7 . . TRBV6-1 CASSEPRDEQYF TGTGCCAGCAGTGAACCCCGAGACGAGCAGTACTTC
TRBJ2-3 few . TRBV7-6 CASSSRFRDSSTDTQYF TGTGCCAGCAGCTCCCGATTCCGAGACTCTAGCACAGATACGCAGTATTTT
TRBJ2-7 many . TRBV2 CASSEDSAGTYEQYF TGTGCCAGCAGTGAAGATAGCGCGGGGACCTACGAGCAGTACTTC
TRBJ2-2 many TRBD2 TRBV12-3/TRBV12-4 CASSLFSGGRLNTGELFF TGTGCCAGCAGTTTATTTTCCGGCGGGAGGTTGAACACCGGGGAGCTGTTTTTT
TRBJ2-7 many . TRBV19 CASSARDGTFSYEQYF TGTGCCAGTAGTGCCCGGGACGGGACGTTTTCCTACGAGCAGTACTTC
TRBJ2-3 many . TRBV3-1 CASSRWETSADTQYF TGTGCCAGCAGCCGGTGGGAGACGTCCGCAGATACGCAGTATTTT
TRBJ2-1 many . TRBV7-2 CASSLMPSSYNEQFF TGTGCCAGCAGCTTAATGCCGAGCTCCTACAATGAGCAGTTCTTC
TRBJ1-6 . TRBD1 TRBV25-1 CASSAGTGLGSPLHF TGTGCCAGCAGTGCCGGGACAGGCCTTGGGTCACCCCTCCACTTT
TRBJ2-3 . TRBD2 TRBV12-3/TRBV12-4 CASSLNRLAGSTDTQYF TGTGCCAGCAGCCTTAATCGCCTAGCGGGTTCCACAGATACGCAGTATTTT
TRBJ2-1 . . TRBV5-6 CASNSWARGNLNEQFF TGTGCCAGCAACTCTTGGGCCCGGGGGAACCTCAATGAGCAGTTCTTC
TRBJ2-5 many TRBD2 TRBV2 CASRPLAGAGFIETQYF TGTGCCAGCAGACCACTAGCGGGAGCGGGATTTATAGAGACCCAGTACTTC
TRBJ1-5 few TRBD1 TRBV19 CASSISPPGQGHQPQHF TGTGCCAGTAGTATATCGCCCCCGGGACAGGGTCATCAGCCCCAGCATTTT
TRBJ2-2 few TRBD2 TRBV6-1 CASLLAGGTGELFF TGTGCCAGCTTACTAGCGGGAGGTACCGGGGAGCTGTTTTTT
TRBJ2-1 . . TRBV7-8 CASSSSRVAYNEQFF TGTGCCAGCAGCTCTTCTAGGGTCGCCTACAATGAGCAGTTCTTC
TRBJ2-7 many TRBD2 TRBV2 CASSEGSGRGEQYF TGTGCCAGCAGTGAGGGTAGCGGGAGGGGCGAGCAGTACTTC
TRBJ2-7 many TRBD2 TRBV29-1 CSVVGLARGEQYF TGCAGCGTTGTGGGACTAGCTCGTGGCGAGCAGTACTTC
TRBJ1-4 . TRBD1 TRBV9 CASSPRGGGGEKLFF TGTGCCAGCAGCCCAAGAGGGGGCGGAGGTGAAAAACTGTTTTTT